The clone carrying this TCR beta chain has a handful of counts. This specimen belongs to a study of early T cells in non-severe SARS-CoV-2 infection. TCRdb re-called the 5' RACE reads with MiXCR, one entry per CDR3 protein. The table includes approximately 62,000 distinct CDR3 sequences, under 15% detected once. Germline V lookup: CDR1 DFQATT, CDR2 SNEGSKA (reference sequence). The CDR3 covers 13 residues. Trimming shortened V by 3 bases and J by 2 bases, and 10 bases separated the two germline ends. The rearrangement uses TRBV20-1 and TRBJ1-1; D is possibly TRBD1 (6 bases). The sequence was obtained from an adult who was a healthcare worker with PCR-confirmed SARS-CoV-2 infection or an uninfected control (not recorded which). The specimen sequenced was whole blood. CDR3 sequence: CSARDSRNTEAFF. CDR3 nucleotides: TGCAGTGCTAGGGACAGCCGAAACACTGAAGCTTTCTTT.